This T cell receptor (beta chain) was sequenced in a study of cytomegalovirus exposure and HLA in healthy donors. A word on this clone: Its cognate antigen is unknown.

Clones were sequenced by immunoSEQ multiplex PCR, and TCRdb holds only the in-frame ones, with some missing. The data contain about 200,000 clones, about 81% of them singletons. Looked up from germline, CDR1 is LGHNT and CDR2 is FRNRAP. The V gene end was trimmed by 6 bases and the J gene end by 3 bases; junction bases not matched to a gene: 8. This CDR3 contains 16 residues. General study findings and limits: Within the 90 to 150 validation repertoires, first-cohort TCR clusters tended to co-occur, according to a later analysis. Most TCRs appeared rarely, but some public TCRs recurred in many donors.

This receptor was obtained from a woman aged 25-40 years in good health and CMV-seronegative. V and J are TRBV12-5 and TRBJ2-2, with 9 bases fitting TRBD2. The sequencing input was PBMCs. Here the CDR3 DNA reads TGTGCTAGTGGCCCGATAGCGGGAGACCACACCGGGGAGCTGTTTTTT. Residues: CASGPIAGDHTGELFF.